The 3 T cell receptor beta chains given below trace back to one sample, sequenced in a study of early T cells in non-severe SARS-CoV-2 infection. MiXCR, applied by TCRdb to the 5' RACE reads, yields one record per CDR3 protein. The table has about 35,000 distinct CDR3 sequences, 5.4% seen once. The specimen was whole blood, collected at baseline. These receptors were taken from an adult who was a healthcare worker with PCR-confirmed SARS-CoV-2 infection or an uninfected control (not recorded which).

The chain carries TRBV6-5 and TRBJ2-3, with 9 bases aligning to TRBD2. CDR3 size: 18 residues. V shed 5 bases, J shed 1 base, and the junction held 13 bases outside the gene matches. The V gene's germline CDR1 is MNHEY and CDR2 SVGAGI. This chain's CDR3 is CASSPLRRGRARTDTQYF. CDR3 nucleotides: TGTGCCAGCAGTCCCCTCCGGCGCGGGAGGGCCCGCACAGATACGCAGTATTTT.

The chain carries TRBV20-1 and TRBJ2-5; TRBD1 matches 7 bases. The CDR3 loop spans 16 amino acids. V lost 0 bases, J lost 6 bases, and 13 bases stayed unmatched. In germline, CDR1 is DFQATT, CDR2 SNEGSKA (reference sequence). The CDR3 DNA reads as TGCAGTGCTAGAGATCTCAACAGGGGCGGTTTAAAGACCCAGTACTTC. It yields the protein CSARDLNRGGLKTQYF.

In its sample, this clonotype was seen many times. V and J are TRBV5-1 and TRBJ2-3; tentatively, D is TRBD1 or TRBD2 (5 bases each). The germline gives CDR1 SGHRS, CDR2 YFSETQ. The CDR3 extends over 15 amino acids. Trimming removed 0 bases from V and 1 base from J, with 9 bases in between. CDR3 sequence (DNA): TGCGCCAGCAGCTTGGTGGGGGACCGCACAGATACGCAGTATTTT. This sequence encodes CASSLVGDRTDTQYF.